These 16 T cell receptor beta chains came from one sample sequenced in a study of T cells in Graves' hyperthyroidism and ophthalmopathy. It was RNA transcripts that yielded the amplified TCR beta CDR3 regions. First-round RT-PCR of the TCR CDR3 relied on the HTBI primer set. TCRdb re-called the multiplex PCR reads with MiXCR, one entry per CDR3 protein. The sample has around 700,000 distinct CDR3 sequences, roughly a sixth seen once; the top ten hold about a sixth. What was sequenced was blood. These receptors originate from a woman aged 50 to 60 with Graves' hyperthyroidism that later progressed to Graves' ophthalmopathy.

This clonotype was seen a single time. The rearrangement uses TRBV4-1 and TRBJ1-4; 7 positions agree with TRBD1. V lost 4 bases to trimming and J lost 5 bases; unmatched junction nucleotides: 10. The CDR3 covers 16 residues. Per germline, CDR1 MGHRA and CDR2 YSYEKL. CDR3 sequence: CASSLGAGGGNEKLFF. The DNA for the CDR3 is TGCGCCAGCAGCCTGGGGGCAGGGGGTGGCAATGAAAAACTGTTTTTT.

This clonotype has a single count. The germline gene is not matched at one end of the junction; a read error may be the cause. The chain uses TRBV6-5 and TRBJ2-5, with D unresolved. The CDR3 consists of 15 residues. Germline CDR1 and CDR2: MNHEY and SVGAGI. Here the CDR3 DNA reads TGTGCCAGCAGTTACTCGACATCCTACCAAGGGACCCAGTACTTC. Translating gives CASSYSTSYQGTQYF.

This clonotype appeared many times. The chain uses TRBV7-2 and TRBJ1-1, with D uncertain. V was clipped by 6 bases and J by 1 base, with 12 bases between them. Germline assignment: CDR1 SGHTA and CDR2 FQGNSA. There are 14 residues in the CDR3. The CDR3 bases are TGTGCCAGCAGACGCGGACGGTCGAACACTGAAGCTTTCTTT. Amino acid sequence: CASRRGRSNTEAFF.

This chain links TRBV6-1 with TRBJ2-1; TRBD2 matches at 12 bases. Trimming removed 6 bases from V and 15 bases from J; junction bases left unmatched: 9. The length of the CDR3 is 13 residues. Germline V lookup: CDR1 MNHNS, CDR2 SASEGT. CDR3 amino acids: CASRATSGGPLFF. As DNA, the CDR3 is TGTGCCAGCAGGGCAACTAGCGGGGGGCCTTTGTTCTTC.

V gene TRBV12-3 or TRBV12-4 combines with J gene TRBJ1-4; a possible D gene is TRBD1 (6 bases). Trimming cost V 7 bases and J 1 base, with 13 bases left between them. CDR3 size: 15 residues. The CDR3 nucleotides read TGTGCCAGCATCCCCGGGACACTAACTAATGAAAAACTGTTTTTT. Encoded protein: CASIPGTLTNEKLFF.

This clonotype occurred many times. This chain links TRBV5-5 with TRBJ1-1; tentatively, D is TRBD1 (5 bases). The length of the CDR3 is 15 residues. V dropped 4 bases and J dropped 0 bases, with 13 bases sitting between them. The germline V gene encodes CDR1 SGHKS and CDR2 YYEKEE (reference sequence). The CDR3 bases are TGTGCCAGCAGCCAGGGTAGGGTTATGAACACTGAAGCTTTCTTT. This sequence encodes CASSQGRVMNTEAFF.

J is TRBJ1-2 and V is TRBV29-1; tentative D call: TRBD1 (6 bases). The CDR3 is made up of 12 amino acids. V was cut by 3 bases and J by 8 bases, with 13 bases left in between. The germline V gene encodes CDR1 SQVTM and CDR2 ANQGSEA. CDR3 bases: TGCAGCGTTGAGAAGGGGGTGGAGGGCTACACCTTC. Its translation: CSVEKGVEGYTF.

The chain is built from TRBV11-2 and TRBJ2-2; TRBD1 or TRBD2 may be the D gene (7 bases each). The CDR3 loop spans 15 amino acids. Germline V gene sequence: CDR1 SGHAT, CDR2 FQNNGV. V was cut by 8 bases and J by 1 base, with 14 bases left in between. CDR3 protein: CASGRGDRNTGELFF. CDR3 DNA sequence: TGTGCCAGCGGTCGGGGGGACAGGAACACCGGGGAGCTGTTTTTT.

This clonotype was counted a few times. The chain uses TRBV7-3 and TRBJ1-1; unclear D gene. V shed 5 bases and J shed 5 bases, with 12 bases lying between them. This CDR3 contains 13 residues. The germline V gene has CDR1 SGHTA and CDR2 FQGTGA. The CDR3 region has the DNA TGTGCCAGCAGCCTCAGTCTCGAAACTGAAGCTTTCTTT. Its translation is CASSLSLETEAFF.

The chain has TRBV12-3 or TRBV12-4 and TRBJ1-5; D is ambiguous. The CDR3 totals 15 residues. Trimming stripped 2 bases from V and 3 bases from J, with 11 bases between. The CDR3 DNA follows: TGTGCCAGCAGTTTATTACCAGAGCCCAATCAGCCCCAGCATTTT. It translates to CASSLLPEPNQPQHF.

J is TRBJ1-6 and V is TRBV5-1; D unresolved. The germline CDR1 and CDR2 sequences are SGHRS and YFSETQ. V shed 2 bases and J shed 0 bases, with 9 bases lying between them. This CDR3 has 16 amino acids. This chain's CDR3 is CASSFRRGSYNSPLHF. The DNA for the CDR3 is TGCGCCAGCAGCTTTCGACGGGGCTCCTATAATTCACCCCTCCACTTT.

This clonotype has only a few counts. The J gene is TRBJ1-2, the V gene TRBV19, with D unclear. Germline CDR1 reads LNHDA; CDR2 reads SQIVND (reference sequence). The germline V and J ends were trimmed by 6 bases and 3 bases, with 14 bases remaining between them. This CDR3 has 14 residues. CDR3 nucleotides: TGTGCCAGTAGCAATGTCGGAGCGGACTATGGCTACACCTTC. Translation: CASSNVGADYGYTF.

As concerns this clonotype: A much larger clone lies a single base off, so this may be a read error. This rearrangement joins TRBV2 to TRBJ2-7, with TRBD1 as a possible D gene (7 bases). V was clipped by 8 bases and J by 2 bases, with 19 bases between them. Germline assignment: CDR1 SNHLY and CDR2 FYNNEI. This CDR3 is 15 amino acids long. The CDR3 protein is CASGLRDSPAYEQYF. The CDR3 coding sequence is TGTGCCAGCGGACTGCGGGACAGCCCAGCCTACGAGCAGTACTTC.

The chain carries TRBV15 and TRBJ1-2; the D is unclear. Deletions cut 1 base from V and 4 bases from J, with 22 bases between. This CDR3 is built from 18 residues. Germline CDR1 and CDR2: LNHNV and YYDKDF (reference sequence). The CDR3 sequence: CATSRGIREASGSYGYTF. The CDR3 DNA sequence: TGTGCCACCAGCAGAGGGATACGGGAAGCCTCCGGCAGCTATGGCTACACCTTC.

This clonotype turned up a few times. Here the CDR3 DNA reads TGTGCCAGCAGTTTTGGCAGGGGAGTGCATGGCTACACCTTC. It translates to CASSFGRGVHGYTF. The gene calls are TRBV12-3 or TRBV12-4 and TRBJ1-2; D is possibly TRBD1 (6 bases). Deletions cut 3 bases from V and 6 bases from J, with 14 bases between. This CDR3 is built from 14 residues.

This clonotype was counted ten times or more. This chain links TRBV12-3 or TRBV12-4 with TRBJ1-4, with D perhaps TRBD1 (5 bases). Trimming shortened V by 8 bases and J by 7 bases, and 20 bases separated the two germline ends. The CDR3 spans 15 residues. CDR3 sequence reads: CASSKGLGDGEKLFF. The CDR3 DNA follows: TGTGCCAGCTCAAAAGGTCTAGGGGATGGTGAAAAACTGTTTTTT.